This TCR beta chain was identified in a study of beta chain features in type 1 diabetes. Regarding this clone: Its antigen remains unknown.

Study-wide results and caveats: The study notes PCR might favor shorter templates equally in patients and controls.

The isolated RNA, all of it, was reverse transcribed, so expressed TCRB transcripts were what got sequenced. Method: immunoSEQ multiplex PCR; TCRdb's copy keeps in-frame clones and lacks some. This sample has roughly 290,000 clones; roughly 8% occur once, and the top ten carry under 1.3%. CD4+ naive, central memory, regulatory and stem cell-like memory cells were sorted via CD45RO/CCR7/CD25/CD127/CD95/CD27. In all sorted populations, purity surpassed 95%. Trimming removed 0 bases at V and 5 bases at J, with 12 bases between. Germline values: CDR1 SGHRS, CDR2 YFSETQ. The CDR3 runs 15 residues. This receptor was obtained from a woman under 30 in good health. Sequencing was done on a sample of central memory CD4+ T cells from blood. V is TRBV5-1 and J is TRBJ2-1; no reliable D call. CDR3 coding DNA: TGCGCCAGCAGCTTGGTTGTGTCAGGCAACAATGAGCAGTTCTTC. Its protein is CASSLVVSGNNEQFF.